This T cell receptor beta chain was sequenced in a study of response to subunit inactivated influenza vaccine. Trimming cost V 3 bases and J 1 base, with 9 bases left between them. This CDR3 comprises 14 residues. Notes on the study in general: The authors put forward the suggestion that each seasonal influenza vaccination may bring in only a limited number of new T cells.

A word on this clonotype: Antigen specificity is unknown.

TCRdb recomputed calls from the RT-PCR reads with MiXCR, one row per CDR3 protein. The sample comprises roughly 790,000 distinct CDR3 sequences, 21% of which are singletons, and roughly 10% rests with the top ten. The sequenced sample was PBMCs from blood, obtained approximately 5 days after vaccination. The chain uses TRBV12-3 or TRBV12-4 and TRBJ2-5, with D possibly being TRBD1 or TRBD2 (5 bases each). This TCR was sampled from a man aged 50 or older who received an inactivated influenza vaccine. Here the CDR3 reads CASSFRDPQETQYF. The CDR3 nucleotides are TGTGCCAGCAGTTTCCGGGACCCCCAAGAGACCCAGTACTTC.